The 25 T cell receptor beta chains reported below all come from one sample, sequenced in a study of T cell responses to AZD1222 COVID-19 vaccine (dated by TCRdb to the early 2020s). The library relied on the immunoSEQ multiplex PCR assay. This immuneACCESS table, as held by TCRdb, lists in-frame sequences with V and J called but not all clones. Of the missing ones, under half trace to an unresolved V gene in checked studies; the others have no known cause. This sample gives 130,000 to 150,000 clones in total; approximately 89% of them show up just once. The ten biggest clones cover under 2% of the sample. The time point label of this sample denotes: about 28 days (+/-7) after the second vaccine dose. The sample consisted of peripheral blood, taken 28 days after the second AZD1222 dose. Source of these receptors: an adult who received the AZD1222 COVID-19 vaccine.

The V call is TRBV19, the J call TRBJ2-7, with D unclear. This CDR3 comprises 14 residues. The V gene lost 8 bases and the J gene lost 1 base, with 15 bases spanning the gap. Per germline, CDR1 LNHDA and CDR2 SQIVND (reference sequence). For the CDR3, the DNA is TGTGCCAGTGCCCAACGGCAGGAGTCCTACGAGCAGTACTTC. Translation: CASAQRQESYEQYF. Using reference TRBV19 and TRBJ2-7 for the parts outside the CDR3, the full variable domain is DGGITQSPKYLFRKEGQNVTLSCEQNLNHDAMYWYRQDPGQGLRLIYYSQIVNDFQKGDIAEGYSVSREKKESFPLTVTSAQKNPTAFYLCASAQRQESYEQYFGPGTRLTVT.

The gene calls are TRBV7-2 and TRBJ1-1, with D perhaps TRBD1 (5 bases). CDR1 and CDR2 from the germline V gene are SGHTA and FQGNSA. Trimming stripped 1 base from V and 10 bases from J, with 22 bases between. The CDR3 has 16 amino acids. CDR3 sequence (DNA): TGTGCCAGCAGCTTAGAACCCTATGACAGATCTTATGGAGCTTTCTTT. Translated: CASSLEPYDRSYGAFF.

This chain uses TRBV4-1 with TRBJ2-1; 12 nucleotides match TRBD2. This CDR3 has 15 amino acids. J lost 6 bases, V lost 5 bases, and 5 bases had no gene match. The germline V gene has CDR1 MGHRA and CDR2 YSYEKL. The CDR3 sequence is CASSYGLAGRNEQFF. CDR3 coding DNA: TGCGCCAGCAGCTACGGACTAGCGGGGCGCAATGAGCAGTTCTTC.

This rearrangement joins TRBV28 to TRBJ1-1, with TRBD1 matching 7 bases. Germline V gene lookup returns CDR1 MDHEN and CDR2 SYDVKM. J gave up 4 bases and V 8 bases, and 10 bases lay outside the gene matches. CDR3 length: 14 residues. Here the CDR3 reads CASRLDRRPTEAFF. The CDR3 DNA reads TGTGCCAGCCGACTGGACAGGCGCCCCACTGAAGCTTTCTTT.

The chain carries TRBV6-5 and TRBJ1-1; D unclear. The germline V and J ends were trimmed by 6 bases and 4 bases, with 18 bases remaining between them. Germline CDR1 MNHEY, CDR2 SVGAGI. The CDR3 loop spans 15 amino acids. CDR3 residues: CASRGMAIGVTEAFF. DNA of the CDR3: TGTGCCAGCAGGGGAATGGCCATCGGGGTCACTGAAGCTTTCTTT.

Remarks on this clone: The same CDR3 also results from other DNA sequences found in this sample. The CDR3 region is CASSQASYEQYF. The CDR3 coding sequence is TGTGCCAGCAGCCAAGCATCCTACGAGCAGTACTTC. J is TRBJ2-7 and V is TRBV3-1 (or the pseudogene TRBV3-2); no reliable D call. Germline CDR1 reads LGHDT; CDR2 reads YNNKEL (reference sequence). Trimming pared 1 base from V and 1 base from J, leaving 2 bases between. This CDR3 has 12 residues.

CDR3 amino acids: CASVRASGGPYEQYF. CDR3 nucleotides: TGTGCCAGCGTTAGGGCTAGCGGAGGACCCTACGAGCAGTACTTC. V is TRBV28 and J is TRBJ2-7; 7 bases are a match to TRBD2. In germline, CDR1 is MDHEN, CDR2 SYDVKM. The CDR3 covers 15 residues. J gave up 2 bases and V 8 bases, and 12 bases lay outside the gene matches.

The chain employs TRBV4-2 and TRBJ2-7; D unresolved. The germline V and J ends were trimmed by 0 bases and 0 bases, with 12 bases remaining between them. This CDR3 is built from 16 residues. Germline V gene data show CDR1 as LGHNA and CDR2 as YNFKEQ. CDR3 nucleotides: TGTGCCAGCAGCCAAGAGGCGAGGACCAGCTCCTACGAGCAGTACTTC. Amino acid sequence: CASSQEARTSSYEQYF.

V and J are TRBV4-2 and TRBJ2-2; D is perhaps TRBD2 (6 bases). Trimming stripped 0 bases from V and 5 bases from J, with 16 bases between. Germline CDR1 LGHNA, CDR2 YNFKEQ. The CDR3 totals 17 residues. CDR3 residues: CASSQDRGGRITGELFF. The CDR3 region has the DNA TGTGCCAGCAGCCAAGATCGCGGAGGGAGAATAACCGGGGAGCTGTTTTTT.

The chain uses TRBV4-3 and TRBJ2-7; D may correspond to TRBD1 or TRBD2 (5 bases each). Germline V CDR1 and CDR2: LGHNA, YSLEER. Trimming took 1 base from V and 4 from J, leaving 8 bases between them. The CDR3 has 13 residues. CDR3 sequence: CASSQAGSYEQYF. DNA for the CDR3: TGCGCCAGCAGCCAAGCAGGGAGTTACGAGCAGTACTTC.

In this sample, this clone turned up a few times. The gene calls are TRBV4-3 and TRBJ1-6; D unclear. The germline V and J ends were trimmed by 0 bases and 3 bases, with 6 bases remaining between them. The CDR3 totals 15 residues. The germline CDR1 and CDR2 sequences are LGHNA and YSLEER. CDR3 loop: CASSQEHIYNSPLHF. CDR3 nucleotides: TGCGCCAGCAGCCAAGAGCACATCTATAATTCACCCCTCCACTTT.

The chain carries TRBV11-2 and TRBJ1-4; no reliable D call. The CDR3 has 16 residues. Germline V gene sequence: CDR1 SGHAT, CDR2 FQNNGV. The V and J ends lost 5 bases and 3 bases respectively, with 16 bases between them. The CDR3 protein is CASSRFPDGANEKLFF. The CDR3 coding sequence is TGTGCCAGCAGCCGATTTCCAGACGGAGCTAATGAAAAACTGTTTTTT.

The V and J genes are TRBV6-5 and TRBJ2-1; 12 positions match TRBD2. The CDR3 is made up of 15 amino acids. The V segment lost 4 bases and the J segment 6 bases; nucleotides outside the gene matches: 4. Germline V gene lookup returns CDR1 MNHEY and CDR2 SVGAGI. DNA of the CDR3: TGTGCCAGCAGTTGGGGGACTAGCGGGTTCAATGAGCAGTTCTTC. This sequence encodes CASSWGTSGFNEQFF.

As to this clone: Other DNA sequences in the same sample also yield this CDR3. The rearrangement links TRBV30 to TRBJ2-1, with TRBD2 matching 8 bases. CDR3 length: 14 amino acids. CDR1 and CDR2 from the germline V gene are GTSNPN and SVGIG (reference sequence). The V segment lost 2 bases and the J segment 3 bases; nucleotides outside the gene matches: 3. CDR3 residues: CAWSRGGIYNEQFF. The CDR3 DNA follows: TGTGCCTGGAGTCGGGGGGGGATCTACAATGAGCAGTTCTTC.

The genes are TRBV18 and TRBJ1-2; 9 positions agree with TRBD1. Germline values: CDR1 KGHSH, CDR2 LQKENI. CDR3 length equals 13 residues. Losses at the gene ends were 3 bases for V and 14 bases for J; bases not matched to a gene: 10. CDR3 protein: CASSPVEQGANTF. CDR3 bases: TGTGCCAGCTCACCGGTGGAACAGGGGGCTAATACCTTC.

The V gene is TRBV6-4, the J gene TRBJ2-2; D is perhaps TRBD1 or TRBD2 (6 bases each). CDR3 length: 14 residues. With 8 bases removed from V and 0 bases from J, the gap between germline ends came to 10 bases. Germline V gives CDR1 MRHNA, CDR2 SNTAGT. CDR3 protein: CASGRGANTGELFF. For the CDR3, the DNA is TGTGCCAGCGGAAGGGGGGCGAACACCGGGGAGCTGTTTTTT.

This clone occurred a few times. This chain connects TRBV6-5 to TRBJ2-7; TRBD2 matches at 12 bases. The CDR3 is 15 amino acids. After removal of 8 bases from V and 3 bases from J, the junction contained 8 bases not matched to a gene. Germline V lookup: CDR1 MNHEY, CDR2 SVGAGI. The CDR3 nucleotides are TGTGCCAGCTCGCCCGCTAGCGGGAGGGTCTACGAGCAGTACTTC. Its protein is CASSPASGRVYEQYF.

The chain is built from TRBV6-4 and TRBJ2-2; perhaps D is TRBD1 or TRBD2 (5 bases each). Between the trimmed V and J ends, which lost 6 bases and 5 bases, there was a span of 16 bases. CDR1 is MRHNA, CDR2 SNTAGT, per germline. The CDR3 length is 15 residues. CDR3 protein: CASRVRGDGTGELFF. CDR3 nucleotides: TGTGCCAGCAGAGTGAGGGGTGATGGGACCGGGGAGCTGTTTTTT.

This clone was seen a single time. The genes are TRBV6-2 or TRBV6-3 and TRBJ2-3; no definite D call. This CDR3 region has 12 residues. Trimming pared 4 bases from V and 2 bases from J, leaving 4 bases between. From germline, CDR1 is MNHEY and CDR2 SVGEGT. The CDR3 sequence is CASSFSTDTQYF. CDR3 nucleotides: TGTGCCAGCAGTTTTTCCACAGATACGCAGTATTTT.

The chain carries TRBV27 and TRBJ2-3, with 12 bases aligning to TRBD2. This CDR3 contains 18 residues. Germline CDR1 MNHEY, CDR2 SMNVEV (reference sequence). J was trimmed by 0 bases and V by 7 bases; bases with no gene match: 11. DNA for the CDR3: TGTGCCAGCATTTCCTCCGGACTAGCGGGGACTAGCACAGATACGCAGTATTTT. It codes for CASISSGLAGTSTDTQYF.

This chain joins TRBV6-6 and TRBJ2-7; 9 bases match TRBD2. Germline loops: CDR1 MNHNY, CDR2 SVGAGI (reference sequence). Unmatched junction bases numbered 3, after V lost 7 bases and J lost 2 bases. This CDR3 has 13 amino acids. The CDR3: CASTPSGTYEQYF. In DNA form, the CDR3 reads TGTGCCAGCACCCCTAGCGGGACCTACGAGCAGTACTTC.

The chain uses TRBV11-2 and TRBJ2-7, with TRBD1 matching 7 bases. Germline CDR1 SGHAT, CDR2 FQNNGV. The CDR3 contains 13 residues. With 4 bases clipped from V and 3 bases from J, the junction kept 3 bases outside the gene matches. The CDR3 spells CASSYDRVYEQYF. The CDR3 nucleotides are TGTGCCAGCAGCTATGACAGGGTCTACGAGCAGTACTTC.

V is TRBV9 and J is TRBJ2-2; a weak D match, TRBD1 (5 bases). The CDR3 loop spans 13 amino acids. Germline CDR1 is SGDLS and CDR2 is YYNGEE. With 3 bases removed from V and 5 bases from J, the gap between germline ends came to 8 bases. In DNA, the CDR3 is TGTGCCAGCAGCGGGGGCAGGACCGGGGAGCTGTTTTTT. Its translation: CASSGGRTGELFF.

CDR3 bases: TGTGCCATCAGGGGGGGACAGGGATACACTGAAGCTTTCTTT. This codes for CAIRGGQGYTEAFF. V and J are TRBV10-3 and TRBJ1-1; TRBD1 agrees at 9 bases. V dropped 6 bases and J dropped 3; count of bases not matched to a gene: 5. Per germline, CDR1 ENHRY and CDR2 SYGVKD. The CDR3 is 14 residues long.

The chain couples TRBV29-1 to TRBJ2-3, with 9 bases aligning to TRBD2. With 4 bases clipped from V and 5 bases from J, the junction kept 16 bases outside the gene matches. The CDR3 totals 17 residues. CDR1 and CDR2 from the germline V gene are SQVTM and ANQGSEA. In DNA form, the CDR3 reads TGCAGCGTTGGAGTCGGGGCGGGAGGGACTTATAGAGATACGCAGTATTTT. It is translated as CSVGVGAGGTYRDTQYF.